The rows below give T cell receptor beta chains drawn from one sample of a study of blood T cell repertoires in COVID-19. Using immunoSEQ multiplex PCR, the repertoire was profiled, and TCRdb retains in-frame clones only, with some absent. This table holds approximately 120,000 clones, roughly 79% found once. Sequencing input: peripheral blood. These TCRs come from a human donor in a cohort sampled during active COVID-19. Each CDR3 is given with its conserved first and last residue. D genes are given only for firm matches. Expanded clones get a size class; other rows say once, few or many, or leave the size out.

D	V	J	size	length	CDR3	DNA
TRBD2	TRBV4-3	TRBJ2-2	few	18	CASSRRRGLAGVTGELFF	TGCGCCAGCAGCCGACGCAGAGGACTAGCGGGGGTGACCGGGGAGCTGTTTTTT
-	TRBV9	TRBJ2-7	-	14	CASSATGTSYEQYF	TGTGCCAGCAGCGCAACGGGAACCTCCTACGAGCAGTACTTC
-	TRBV21-1	TRBJ2-2	few	19	CASSIPPGTSGRLTGELFF	TGTGCCAGCAGCATCCCCCCCGGGACTAGCGGGAGGTTAACCGGGGAGCTGTTTTTT
TRBD1	TRBV5-1	TRBJ2-2	-	18	CASSSRPGGEFNTGELFF	TGCGCCAGCAGCTCACGGCCAGGGGGCGAATTCAATACCGGGGAGCTGTTTTTT
-	TRBV28	TRBJ2-7	few	13	CASLEENSYEQYF	TGTGCCAGCCTAGAAGAAAACTCCTACGAGCAGTACTTC
TRBD1	TRBV6-2/TRBV6-3	TRBJ1-2	-	15	CASSIRGGRGYGYTF	TGTGCCAGCAGTATACGAGGGGGCAGAGGCTATGGCTACACCTTC
-	TRBV6-6	TRBJ1-2	-	13	CASSPGTLGGYTF	TGTGCCAGCAGCCCGGGGACTCTGGGAGGCTACACCTTC
-	TRBV6-6	TRBJ2-7	once	15	CASSASSRRDYEQYF	TGTGCCAGCAGCGCATCATCGCGGAGGGATTACGAGCAGTACTTC
-	TRBV10-3	TRBJ1-1	-	13	CAISERQDTEAFF	TGTGCCATCAGTGAGAGACAGGACACTGAAGCTTTCTTT
-	TRBV28	TRBJ2-7	once	14	CASSIRTAGWGQYF	TGTGCCAGCAGTATCCGGACGGCAGGGTGGGGGCAGTACTTC
TRBD1	TRBV19	TRBJ2-2	few	15	CASSIGQGHTGELFF	TGTGCCAGTAGTATCGGACAGGGGCACACCGGGGAGCTGTTTTTT
TRBD1	TRBV7-2	TRBJ1-5	-	15	CASSPMTGGGQPQHF	TGTGCCAGCAGCCCCATGACAGGGGGCGGTCAGCCCCAGCATTTT
-	TRBV7-9	TRBJ2-2	-	14	CASSLGANTGELFF	TGTGCCAGCAGCTTGGGCGCCAACACCGGGGAGCTGTTTTTT
-	TRBV6-5	TRBJ1-2	-	13	CAIKEGGNYGYTF	TGTGCCATTAAAGAGGGTGGTAATTATGGCTACACCTTC
TRBD2	TRBV27	TRBJ2-2	once	15	CASSSAGATTGELFF	TGTGCCAGCAGTTCAGCGGGAGCGACCACCGGGGAGCTGTTTTTT
-	TRBV7-2	TRBJ1-1	once	13	CASSQVGNTEAFF	TGTGCCAGCAGCCAGGTGGGGAACACTGAAGCTTTCTTT
TRBD1	TRBV10-3	TRBJ1-2	-	16	CAISVSGGRVDYGYTF	TGTGCCATCAGTGTGTCAGGGGGCAGGGTAGACTATGGCTACACCTTC
TRBD1	TRBV19	TRBJ2-7	few	14	CASSIVTGSYEQYF	TGTGCCAGTAGTATAGTGACAGGGTCGTACGAGCAGTACTTC